This T cell receptor beta chain was obtained from a study of blood T cell repertoires in COVID-19. At the level of the study: Samples of COVID-19 (acute and convalescent) were obtained from the United States, Italy and Spain. In each case, the material was cDNA or gDNA derived from T cells, B-cell-depleted T cells, or PBMCs.

A single count supports this clone. The V gene's germline CDR1 is SGHVS and CDR2 FNYEAQ. The CDR3 contains 17 residues. The V segment lost 5 bases and the J segment 0 bases; nucleotides outside the gene matches: 11. Original methodology: Cell counts per sample came from amplifying reference gene primers. Here immunoSEQ multiplex PCR was the method, and the copy in TCRdb shows in-frame clones only, minus some. V and J calls and clone size come straight from that table; D and trimming were deduced from the DNA. Altogether about 60,000 clones are present, 82% being singletons, with the ten largest covering roughly 8.7%.

This sequence originates from a woman older than 75 with acute or convalescent COVID-19. This chain connects TRBV7-6 to TRBJ2-3, with 7 positions matching TRBD2. Sequences were obtained from peripheral blood. The CDR3 spells CASSGGAGVTSTDTQYF. CDR3 nucleotide sequence: TGTGCCAGCAGCGGAGGGGCGGGAGTCACTAGCACAGATACGCAGTATTTT.